One and the same sample provided the 17 T cell receptor beta chains below, sequenced in a study of monozygotic twins with inflammatory bowel disease. TCRdb re-called the 5' RACE reads and gives one entry per CDR3 protein, without DNA. The data show tens of thousands of distinct CDR3 sequences, and the top ten clones hold roughly 7.4%. The sample taken for sequencing was blood. The receptors derive from a human donor with ulcerative colitis or Crohn's disease, or a healthy co-twin of an affected twin (not recorded which).

The genes are TRBV7-2 and TRBJ2-1. Germline V lookup: CDR1 SGHTA, CDR2 FQGNSA. The CDR3 contains 12 residues. The chain's CDR3 is CASSSNYNEQFF.

J is TRBJ1-3 and V is TRBV12-3 or TRBV12-4. The CDR3 spans 15 residues. CDR3 in amino acids: CASSSSIFSGNTIYF.

According to its frequency, this clonotype is medium-sized. The chain joins TRBV4-2 to TRBJ1-1; TCRdb gives TRBD1 as the D gene, but with no DNA this cannot be confirmed. CDR3 length equals 18 residues. Germline CDR1 is LGHNA and CDR2 is YNFKEQ. The CDR3 spells CASSQDPHMQGLSTEAFF.

The chain has TRBV7-3 and TRBJ2-1; TCRdb proposes TRBD2, but this gene call is untestable without DNA. CDR1 SGHTA and CDR2 FQGTGA come from the germline V gene. The CDR3 length is 12 residues. CDR3 protein: CASSLSGREQFF.

The gene calls are TRBV7-2 and TRBJ1-6; the TCRdb D gene call, TRBD1, has no DNA to confirm it. CDR1 is SGHTA, CDR2 FQGNSA, per germline. The CDR3 is made up of 14 amino acids. CDR3 in amino acids: CASSQGSNNSPLHF.

V gene TRBV5-5 combines with J gene TRBJ2-5. This CDR3 comprises 13 residues. Germline V gene data show CDR1 as SGHKS and CDR2 as YYEKEE (reference sequence). The CDR3 loop reads CASSLDSKETQYF.

The rearrangement uses TRBV7-6 and TRBJ2-2. Germline CDR1 and CDR2: SGHVS and FNYEAQ. This CDR3 region has 13 residues. The CDR3 sequence is CASSLNPGGELFF.

The rearrangement uses TRBV6-2 or TRBV6-3 and TRBJ2-3; TCRdb indicates TRBD1, and absent DNA this call remains unverified. The CDR3 runs to 18 residues. Germline CDR1 reads MNHEY; CDR2 reads SVGEGT. The CDR3: CASSYKGQGRSGTDTQYF.

V and J are TRBV7-9 and TRBJ2-1; the D call of TRBD2 rests on TCRdb alone, since no DNA is present to check it. Germline V gene sequence: CDR1 SEHNR, CDR2 FQNEAQ (reference sequence). The CDR3 runs 17 residues. The CDR3 reads CASSLRSGTSGYNEQFF.

The chain has TRBV5-6 and TRBJ2-7; checking the TCRdb D call of TRBD1 is not possible without DNA. Germline CDR1 and CDR2: SGHDT and YYEEEE. The CDR3 is 12 residues long. Here the CDR3 reads CASSPDREMQYF.

This sequence joins TRBV12-3 or TRBV12-4 and TRBJ2-3; TCRdb lists TRBD1, though no DNA is available to test this call. The length of the CDR3 is 17 residues. Here the CDR3 reads CASSKMTGFMGTDTQYF.

This sequence joins TRBV5-5 and TRBJ2-7; the D call of TRBD1 rests on TCRdb alone, since no DNA is present to check it. Germline CDR1 and CDR2: SGHKS and YYEKEE (reference sequence). The CDR3 covers 15 residues. The chain's CDR3 is CASSVSGRGTYEQYF.

The chain recombines TRBV5-1 with TRBJ2-7. The CDR3 runs 14 residues. The germline V gene encodes CDR1 SGHRS and CDR2 YFSETQ. CDR3 protein: CASRWSGGSYEQYF.

CDR3 region: CASRRDSSGNTIYF. The chain links TRBV6-1 to TRBJ1-3; TCRdb returns TRBD1, unconfirmable since there is no DNA. CDR3 length: 14 residues. The germline gives CDR1 MNHNS, CDR2 SASEGT.

The V call is TRBV7-8, the J call TRBJ1-3; TCRdb reports TRBD1, a call that lacks DNA to check it against. This CDR3 comprises 15 residues. The germline V gene encodes CDR1 SGHVS and CDR2 FQNEAQ. The CDR3 loop is CASSLLDRAANTIYF.

CDR3 loop: CSVGTVNTEAFF. This chain joins TRBV29-1 and TRBJ1-1. The CDR3 contains 12 residues. From germline, CDR1 is SQVTM and CDR2 ANQGSEA.

The chain combines TRBV12-3 or TRBV12-4 with TRBJ2-3. There are 13 residues in the CDR3. The CDR3 reads CASFPHSTDTQYF.